This TCR beta chain is from a study of shared clonotypes between healthy human individuals. Partitioning of CD4+ cells yielded a CD45RA+ naive subset and a CD45RA-negative memory subset. Sequencing used immunoSEQ multiplex PCR; TCRdb keeps in-frame clones, though not all of them. Of around 2,000,000 clones in the sample, about 95% were seen once. Sequencing used naive CD4+ T cells sorted from blood. Subset denoted: CD45RA+ positively selected. This TCR came from a man aged 18 to 30 in good health.

The CDR3 sequence is CASSAGRGGYEQYF. CDR3 nucleotides: TGTGCCAGCAGCGCCGGGAGGGGGGGCTACGAGCAGTACTTC. This chain uses TRBV2 with TRBJ2-7; 8 bases are shared with TRBD2. Germline CDR1 SNHLY, CDR2 FYNNEI. CDR3 length equals 14 residues. V shed 6 bases, J shed 3 bases, and the junction held 7 bases outside the gene matches.